The following is a T cell receptor (beta chain) sequence with its context. The data were obtained in a study of cytomegalovirus exposure and HLA in healthy donors. The CDR3 spans 17 residues. The germline V gene has CDR1 MDHEN and CDR2 SYDVKM. V shed 5 bases and J 4 bases; nucleotides not matched to a gene: 14. This table comes from immunoSEQ multiplex PCR, and its TCRdb copy is limited to in-frame clones, with some not included. Of about 180,000 clones in the sample, 85% were seen once. The TCR sequence derives from a man aged 18 to 29 in good health and CMV-seropositive. This sequence joins TRBV28 and TRBJ2-7; 10 nucleotides match TRBD2. The sequenced sample consisted of PBMCs. CDR3 bases: TGTGCCAGCAGTACACAACTTGGTCTAGCGGGAGTATACGAGCAGTACTTC. It specifies CASSTQLGLAGVYEQYF.